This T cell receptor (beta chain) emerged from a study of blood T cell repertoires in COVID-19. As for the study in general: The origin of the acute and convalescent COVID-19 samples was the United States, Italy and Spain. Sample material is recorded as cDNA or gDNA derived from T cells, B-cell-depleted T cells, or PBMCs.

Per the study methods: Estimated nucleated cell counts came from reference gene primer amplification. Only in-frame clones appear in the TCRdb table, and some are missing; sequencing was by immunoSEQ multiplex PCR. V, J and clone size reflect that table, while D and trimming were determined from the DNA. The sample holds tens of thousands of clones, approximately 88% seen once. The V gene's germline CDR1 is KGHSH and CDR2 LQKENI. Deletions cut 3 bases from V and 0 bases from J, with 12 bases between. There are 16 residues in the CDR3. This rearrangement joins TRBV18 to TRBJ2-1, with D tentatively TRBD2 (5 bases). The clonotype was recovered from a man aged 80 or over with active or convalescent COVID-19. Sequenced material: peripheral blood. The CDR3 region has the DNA TGTGCCAGCTCACCGCCCAGCGGTCGCTCCTACAATGAGCAGTTCTTC. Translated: CASSPPSGRSYNEQFF.